This entry is about one T cell receptor beta chain. Its target is not known. TCRdb keeps only in-frame clones here, not all; method: immunoSEQ multiplex PCR. The table records about 98,000 clones, 85% to 95% of them present only once. The data stem from a study of OX40 agonist ivuxolimab in advanced cancers. With V trimmed by 4 bases and J by 7 bases, 7 bases remained unmatched. Germline CDR1 is ENHRY and CDR2 is SYGVKD. The CDR3 has 14 amino acids. Whole-study findings and limits: Normalized T-cell clonal expansion was also low in a subset of nonresponders.

This receptor was obtained from an adult with an advanced solid tumor such as melanoma, head and neck, liver or kidney cancer. The chain couples TRBV10-3 to TRBJ1-5, with TRBD1 matching over 7 bases. The input for sequencing was CD4+ or CD8+ T cells sorted from blood, taken in a trial of the OX40 agonist ivuxolimab. CDR3 loop: CAISGGTGAQPQHF. CDR3 nucleotide sequence: TGTGCCATCAGTGGGGGTACAGGGGCCCAGCCCCAGCATTTT.